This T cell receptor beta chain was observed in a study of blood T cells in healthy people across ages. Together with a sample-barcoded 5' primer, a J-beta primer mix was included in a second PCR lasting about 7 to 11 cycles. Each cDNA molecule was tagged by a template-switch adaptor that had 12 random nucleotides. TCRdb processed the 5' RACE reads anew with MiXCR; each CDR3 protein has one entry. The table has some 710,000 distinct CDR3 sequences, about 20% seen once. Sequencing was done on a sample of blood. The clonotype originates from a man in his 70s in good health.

The CDR3 here is CASSPFGSSYNSPLHF. The CDR3 DNA sequence: TGTGCCAGCAGCCCCTTTGGGAGCTCCTATAATTCACCCCTCCACTTT. The chain recombines TRBV28 with TRBJ1-6; D ambiguous. Germline loops: CDR1 MDHEN, CDR2 SYDVKM. The CDR3 length is 16 residues. Between the trimmed V and J ends, which lost 6 bases and 0 bases, there was a span of 12 bases.